Listed below are T cell receptor beta chains from one sample, sequenced in a study of human T cells and chemical hapten exposure. TCRdb ran MiXCR on the RACE reads and lists one entry per CDR3 protein. The sample lists roughly 260,000 distinct CDR3 sequences; about 9% were seen once. Sequencing was performed on whole blood, taken in connection with sensitization to the hapten diphenylcyclopropenone (DPC). The receptor set was obtained from a woman in her thirties or forties with alopecia areata. Some clones in this sample may be carry-over from other donors' samples. The CDR3 runs from the conserved cysteine through the conserved F or W. Each record gives: V gene, D gene, J gene, clone size, CDR3 protein, CDR3 DNA. The D gene is left open where the match is weak. Clone size is not always given. Where it is, it says once, few, many or a class for expanded clones.

TRBV11-2	TRBD1	TRBJ1-5	-	CASSPDRGSRQPQHF	TGTGCCAGCAGTCCCGACAGGGGATCGAGGCAGCCCCAGCATTTT
TRBV27	-	TRBJ2-5	-	CASKSAGRGETQYF	TGTGCCAGCAAGTCGGCTGGGCGTGGAGAGACCCAGTACTTC
TRBV29-1	-	TRBJ2-1	-	CSTRGDEQFF	TGCAGCACCAGGGGTGATGAGCAGTTCTTC
TRBV6-5	TRBD2	TRBJ2-3	many	CASSYSGGETYADTQYF	TGTGCCAGCAGTTACTCCGGGGGGGAGACTTACGCGGATACGCAGTATTTT
TRBV20-1	-	TRBJ2-7	few	CSARDLQGPYEQYF	TGCAGTGCTAGAGATTTACAGGGTCCCTACGAGCAGTACTTC
TRBV5-6	-	TRBJ2-5	-	CASSLGQEMTQYF	TGTGCCAGCAGCTTGGGACAGGAAATGACCCAGTACTTC
TRBV20-1	TRBD2	TRBJ2-3	few	CSASRRTSGRTDTQYF	TGCAGTGCTAGTAGGAGGACTAGCGGACGCACAGATACGCAGTATTTT
TRBV24-1	-	TRBJ1-2	many	CATSDPSMGGGRYGYTF	TGTGCCACCAGTGATCCTAGCATGGGGGGAGGAAGATATGGCTACACCTTC
TRBV24-1	-	TRBJ1-2	few	CATSVQANYGYTF	TGTGCCACCAGTGTGCAGGCTAACTATGGCTACACCTTC
TRBV14	-	TRBJ2-1	-	CASSLVRGPFNEQFF	TGTGCCAGCAGCCTTGTGAGAGGGCCCTTCAATGAGCAGTTCTTC
TRBV3-1	-	TRBJ2-1	-	CASSRAVSSYNEQFF	TGTGCCAGCAGCAGAGCGGTAAGCTCCTACAATGAGCAGTTCTTC
TRBV20-1	-	TRBJ1-1	few	CSAREAANTEAFF	TGCAGTGCTAGAGAGGCAGCGAACACTGAAGCTTTCTTT
TRBV12-3/TRBV12-4	-	TRBJ2-7	-	CASGPGTPARYEQYF	TGTGCCAGCGGCCCCGGGACTCCGGCCCGATACGAGCAGTACTTC
TRBV28	TRBD1	TRBJ1-6	-	CASSLTGAVGSPLHF	TGTGCCAGCAGTTTAACAGGGGCGGTAGGGTCACCCCTCCACTTT
TRBV5-1	TRBD1	TRBJ1-4	few	CASRIFDRGEKLFF	TGCGCCAGCCGAATTTTTGACAGGGGTGAAAAACTGTTTTTT
TRBV29-1	TRBD1	TRBJ2-3	few	CSARSDRGTGSTQYF	TGCAGCGCAAGGTCAGACAGGGGGACGGGGAGTACGCAGTATTTT
TRBV7-2	-	TRBJ2-2	-	CASSGSPNTGELFF	TGTGCCAGCAGCGGGAGTCCCAACACCGGGGAGCTGTTTTTT
TRBV29-1	-	TRBJ2-1	few	CSVAGFSRGEQFF	TGCAGCGTCGCAGGTTTTAGCCGAGGTGAGCAGTTCTTC
TRBV20-1	TRBD2	TRBJ2-7	-	CSAVNPGTSTAEQYF	TGCAGTGCTGTAAATCCCGGGACTAGCACCGCCGAGCAGTACTTC
TRBV3-1	-	TRBJ1-1	few	CASSQGRGRIF	TGTGCCAGCAGCCAAGGAAGGGGGAGGATCTTT
TRBV7-9	-	TRBJ1-2	few	CASSPRTGNYGYTF	TGTGCCAGCAGCCCCCGCACAGGGAACTATGGCTACACCTTC
TRBV20-1	-	TRBJ2-7	-	CSARVGGLGTEQYF	TGCAGTGCTAGAGTGGGCGGCCTAGGGACCGAGCAGTACTTC
TRBV9	-	TRBJ2-1	many	CASSVGVENEQFF	TGTGCCAGCAGCGTGGGGGTGGAAAATGAGCAGTTCTTC
TRBV5-4	-	TRBJ2-5	-	CASSLSDSQETQYF	TGTGCCAGCAGCTTGTCGGATAGCCAAGAGACCCAGTACTTC
TRBV7-2	-	TRBJ2-5	-	CASSKTGRLETQYF	TGTGCCAGCAGTAAAACCGGGAGACTCGAGACCCAGTACTTC
TRBV29-1	TRBD2	TRBJ2-3	few	CSVETSGSMLDTQYF	TGCAGCGTTGAGACTAGCGGGAGTATGTTGGATACGCAGTATTTT
TRBV2	TRBD1	TRBJ1-2	many	CASSATGNGYTF	TGTGCCAGCAGTGCGACAGGGAATGGCTACACCTTC
TRBV5-1	TRBD1	TRBJ2-7	many	CASSLGQGKYF	TGCGCCAGCAGCCTAGGACAGGGCAAGTACTTC
TRBV7-9	TRBD1	TRBJ2-2	-	CASSPPPGQEKTGELFF	TGTGCCAGCAGCCCCCCTCCGGGACAGGAAAAAACCGGGGAGCTGTTTTTT
TRBV12-3/TRBV12-4	TRBD2	TRBJ2-3	-	CASSYIPLAGSDTQYF	TGTGCCAGCAGTTACATTCCCCTAGCGGGATCGGATACGCAGTATTTT
TRBV7-8	-	TRBJ1-2	few	CASRSGTSNYGYTF	TGTGCCAGCAGGTCTGGCACGAGCAACTATGGCTACACCTTC
TRBV9	TRBD2	TRBJ2-7	few	CASSVDSGRASDEQYF	TGTGCCAGCAGCGTAGATAGCGGGAGGGCCTCGGACGAGCAGTACTTC
TRBV6-2/TRBV6-3	-	TRBJ2-7	-	CATRQGSGARYEQYF	TGTGCCACGCGGCAGGGGTCGGGGGCAAGATACGAGCAGTACTTC
TRBV29-1	-	TRBJ2-7	many	CSVERHSSSYEQYF	TGCAGCGTTGAGAGACACTCCAGCTCCTACGAGCAGTACTTC
TRBV7-3	-	TRBJ2-7	-	CASSVTRFPPGEQYF	TGTGCCAGCAGCGTGACTAGATTTCCCCCCGGCGAGCAGTACTTC
TRBV27	-	TRBJ1-3	few	CASSLHGAGNTIYF	TGTGCCAGCAGTTTGCACGGGGCTGGAAACACCATATATTTT
TRBV30	TRBD1	TRBJ2-7	-	CAWSVPRQGVYEQYF	TGTGCCTGGAGTGTCCCGAGACAGGGGGTCTACGAGCAGTACTTC
TRBV7-9	TRBD1	TRBJ1-5	-	CASSLSGRGIQPQHF	TGTGCCAGCAGCTTATCAGGCAGGGGGATTCAGCCCCAGCATTTT
TRBV27	-	TRBJ2-5	-	CASSFGGRISETQYF	TGTGCCAGCAGTTTTGGAGGGAGGATTAGTGAGACCCAGTACTTC
TRBV11-2	-	TRBJ1-2	many	CASSPTRTDYLSF	TGTGCCAGCAGCCCCACGCGGACGGATTACCTCTCCTTC
TRBV25-1	-	TRBJ2-1	few	CASSAAGQNEQFF	TGTGCCAGCAGCGCGGCAGGGCAAAATGAGCAGTTCTTC
TRBV6-5	-	TRBJ2-7	-	CASSSGSVSYEQYF	TGTGCCAGCAGTTCGGGTAGCGTCTCCTACGAGCAGTACTTC
TRBV7-2	-	TRBJ2-1	-	CASSLGPRTVNEQFF	TGTGCCAGCAGCTTAGGGCCTAGAACCGTGAATGAGCAGTTCTTC
TRBV5-1	-	TRBJ1-1	many	CASSLIAENTEAFF	TGCGCCAGCAGCTTGATTGCCGAGAACACTGAAGCTTTCTTT
TRBV7-9	-	TRBJ2-2	-	CASSLAESTGELFF	TGTGCCAGCAGCTTAGCGGAGAGTACCGGGGAGCTGTTTTTT
TRBV20-1	-	TRBJ2-1	-	CSASGFDSYNEQFF	TGCAGTGCTAGTGGGTTCGACTCCTACAATGAGCAGTTCTTC
TRBV5-1	-	TRBJ2-2	few	CASSFALLGGELFF	TGCGCCAGCAGCTTCGCGCTATTGGGCGGGGAGCTGTTTTTT
TRBV12-3/TRBV12-4	-	TRBJ1-3	-	CASSWDVFGNTIYF	TGTGCCAGCAGTTGGGACGTCTTCGGAAACACCATATATTTT
TRBV20-1	-	TRBJ1-5	-	CSARAVAGNQPQHF	TGCAGTGCTAGAGCCGTGGCAGGGAATCAGCCCCAGCATTTT
TRBV19	-	TRBJ2-3	few	CASKGRPFTDTQYF	TGTGCCAGTAAGGGCAGACCCTTCACAGATACGCAGTATTTT
TRBV29-1	-	TRBJ1-2	many	CSVGGVGGGYTF	TGCAGCGTCGGAGGCGTGGGGGGCGGCTACACCTTC
TRBV20-1	-	TRBJ1-5	-	CSAATTGLHQPQHF	TGCAGTGCTGCGACTACAGGACTCCATCAGCCCCAGCATTTT
TRBV4-2	-	TRBJ1-6	few	CASSPTDPAREGSPLHF	TGTGCCAGCAGCCCAACAGACCCCGCCAGGGAGGGTTCACCCCTCCACTTT
TRBV20-1	TRBD1	TRBJ1-4	many	CSARDRTNEKLFF	TGCAGTGCTCGGGACAGAACTAATGAAAAACTGTTTTTT
TRBV29-1	-	TRBJ2-5	many	CSVEVTAGTQYF	TGCAGCGTTGAAGTAACTGCGGGGACCCAGTACTTC
TRBV29-1	-	TRBJ2-6	-	CSVGTLLSGANVLTF	TGCAGCGTAGGGACACTCCTCTCTGGGGCCAACGTCCTGACTTTC
TRBV7-9	-	TRBJ1-1	few	CASSLSGPNTEAFF	TGTGCCAGCAGCTTATCAGGGCCGAACACTGAAGCTTTCTTT
TRBV12-3/TRBV12-4	TRBD1	TRBJ2-7	few	CASSLGQGVVYEQYF	TGTGCCAGCAGTCTCGGACAGGGGGTTGTTTACGAGCAGTACTTC
TRBV7-9	-	TRBJ1-4	-	CASSPNGVSNEKLFF	TGTGCCAGCAGTCCAAACGGGGTTTCTAATGAAAAACTGTTTTTT